The 10 T cell receptor beta chains below come from one sample, sequenced in a study of beta chain features in type 1 diabetes. Findings and caveats of the study: All four CD4+ subsets of Type 1 diabetes patients contained TCRB CDR3s that were moderately but significantly shorter.

What these receptors recognize is not known. Reverse transcribing all isolated RNA meant expressed TCRB transcripts were sequenced. Some clones are missing from TCRdb's copy, which holds only in-frame ones; the method was immunoSEQ multiplex PCR. The sample yields some 660,000 clones, over 11% seen once. What was sequenced was naive CD4+ T cells from blood. Receptors were obtained from a man younger than 35 with type 1 diabetes.

The DNA of the CDR3 is TGTGCCAGCAGCGTAGAGGCCGGGGTAAATCAGCCCCAGCATTTT. Translating gives CASSVEAGVNQPQHF. The chain has TRBV9 and TRBJ1-5; D is ambiguous. Germline V gives CDR1 SGDLS, CDR2 YYNGEE. The CDR3 is 15 residues long. The V end lost 0 bases, the J end lost 4 bases, and 11 bases lay between the germline ends.

This clone was observed a few times. The chain uses TRBV7-3 and TRBJ2-1; D unclear. The CDR3 extends over 17 amino acids. Germline V CDR1 and CDR2: SGHTA, FQGTGA. Trimming stripped 2 bases from V and 3 bases from J, with 17 bases between. DNA of the CDR3: TGTGCCAGCAGCTTATATGCCCCTGCGGCTGGCTACAATGAGCAGTTCTTC. Encoded protein: CASSLYAPAAGYNEQFF.

A few counts support this clone. This chain links TRBV5-4 with TRBJ2-1, with D possibly matching TRBD2 (6 bases). Germline V CDR1 and CDR2: SGHNT, YYREEE (reference sequence). The CDR3 is made up of 16 amino acids. V was clipped by 0 bases and J by 7 bases, with 17 bases between them. The CDR3 protein is CASSLGGRLLGNEQFF. CDR3 bases: TGTGCCAGCAGCTTGGGGGGGAGGCTCTTAGGGAATGAGCAGTTCTTC.

V is TRBV9 and J is TRBJ2-3, with unresolved D. V lost 0 bases to trimming and J lost 4 bases, with 9 bases between them. CDR1 is SGDLS and CDR2 is YYNGEE in the germline V gene. This CDR3 comprises 14 residues. CDR3 coding DNA: TGTGCCAGCAGCGTAGGTATTGCGGCAGATACGCAGTATTTT. It is translated as CASSVGIAADTQYF.

This clone was counted between two and nine times. The chain couples TRBV6-6 to TRBJ1-4, with TRBD1 identical over 10 bases. The CDR3 length is 15 residues. The germline gives CDR1 MNHNY, CDR2 SVGAGI (reference sequence). V lost 5 bases and J lost 8; bases outside the gene matches: 8. For the CDR3, the DNA is TGTGCCAGCAGTCAGACAGGGGGCGTAGGCGAAAAACTGTTTTTT. As protein: CASSQTGGVGEKLFF.

The chain links TRBV28 to TRBJ1-6; TRBD1 is a possible D gene (6 bases). Germline-derived CDR1 and CDR2 are MDHEN and SYDVKM. The germline V and J ends were trimmed by 8 bases and 6 bases, with 14 bases remaining between them. The CDR3 length is 14 residues. The CDR3 nucleotides read TGTGCCAGCGGGGGCGGTAATATTAATTCACCCCTCCACTTT. Protein sequence: CASGGGNINSPLHF.

The V gene is TRBV30, the J gene TRBJ2-7, with D possibly TRBD2 on 5 matching bases. The V end lost 3 bases, the J end lost 3 bases, and 15 bases lay between the germline ends. The CDR3 is 14 amino acids. Germline assignment: CDR1 GTSNPN and CDR2 SVGIG (reference sequence). CDR3 sequence reads: CAWRFPGSNYEQYF. The CDR3 coding sequence is TGTGCCTGGAGGTTTCCGGGATCCAACTACGAGCAGTACTTC. Together with reference TRBV30 and TRBJ2-7, the CDR3 gives the full variable domain: SQTIHQWPATLVQPVGSPLSLECTVEGTSNPNLYWYRQAAGRGLQLLFYSVGIGQISSEVPQNLSASRPQDRQFILSSKKLLLSDSGFYLCAWRFPGSNYEQYFGPGTRLTVT.

The chain uses TRBV6-5 and TRBJ1-3; no clear D. The CDR3 spans 16 residues. The V end lost 0 bases, the J end lost 11 bases, and 20 bases lay between the germline ends. CDR1 and CDR2 from the germline V gene are MNHEY and SVGAGI. CDR3 amino acids: CASSYSAAHASGAIYF. In DNA, the CDR3 is TGTGCCAGCAGTTACTCGGCGGCCCACGCAAGCGGGGCCATATATTTT.

This clone was found a few times. This chain connects TRBV14 to TRBJ2-3; D unclear. From germline, CDR1 is SGHDN and CDR2 FVKESK. CDR3 size: 13 residues. Trimming took off 2 bases at V and 4 bases at J, with 7 bases between the two ends. This CDR3 reads CASSQLGADTQYF. For the CDR3, the DNA is TGTGCCAGCAGCCAACTGGGTGCAGATACGCAGTATTTT. Variable domain in full (rest from reference TRBV14 and TRBJ2-3): EAGVTQFPSHSVIEKGQTVTLRCDPISGHDNLYWYRRVMGKEIKFLLHFVKESKQDESGMPNNRFLAERTGGTYSTLKVQPAELEDSGVYFCASSQLGADTQYFGPGTRLTVL.

On this clone itself: Other nucleotide sequences from this sample produce the same CDR3. The chain is built from TRBV28 and TRBJ2-1, with D tentatively TRBD2 (6 bases). The CDR3 is made up of 15 amino acids. V lost 2 bases, J lost 0 bases, and 8 bases lay in between. Germline V gene lookup returns CDR1 MDHEN and CDR2 SYDVKM. Written as DNA, the CDR3 is TGTGCCAGCAGTTTAGCCGGGGGCTCCTACAATGAGCAGTTCTTC. This gives the protein CASSLAGGSYNEQFF. Combining the CDR3 with reference TRBV28 and TRBJ2-1 gives the whole variable domain DVKVTQSSRYLVKRTGEKVFLECVQDMDHENMFWYRQDPGLGLRLIYFSYDVKMKEKGDIPEGYSVSREKKERFSLILESASTNQTSMYLCASSLAGGSYNEQFFGPGTRLTVL.